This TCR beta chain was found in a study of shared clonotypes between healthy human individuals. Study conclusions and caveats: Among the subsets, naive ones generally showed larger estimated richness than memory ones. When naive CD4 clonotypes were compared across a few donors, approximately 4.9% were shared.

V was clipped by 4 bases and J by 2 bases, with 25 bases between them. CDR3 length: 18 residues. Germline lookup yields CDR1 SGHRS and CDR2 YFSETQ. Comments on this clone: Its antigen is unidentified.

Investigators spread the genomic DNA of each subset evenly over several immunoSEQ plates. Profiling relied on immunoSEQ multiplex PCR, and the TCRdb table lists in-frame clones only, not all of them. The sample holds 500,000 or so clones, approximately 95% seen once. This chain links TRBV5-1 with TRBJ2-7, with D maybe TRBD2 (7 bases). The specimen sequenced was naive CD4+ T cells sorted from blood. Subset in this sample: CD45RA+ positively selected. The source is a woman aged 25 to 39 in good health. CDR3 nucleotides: TGCGCCAGCAGCCGCCTTGGGACACTCCGGGGGGTTGCCTACGAGCAGTACTTC. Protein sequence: CASSRLGTLRGVAYEQYF.